This note documents a single TCR beta chain sequence. Germline trimming cut 4 bases from V and 11 bases from J; bases unmatched to any gene: 6. Germline CDR1 SGDLS, CDR2 YYNGEE. CDR3 length equals 11 residues. The source of the sample is a study of cytomegalovirus exposure and HLA in healthy donors. Use of 60 Vbeta and 13 Jbeta primers characterized the PCR. The table came from immunoSEQ multiplex PCR; TCRdb's copy has only in-frame clones and leaves some out. Found here are approximately 97,000 clones, 70% to 80% of them singletons; the top ten hold around a tenth. The clonotype originates from a male donor in good health and CMV-seropositive. The chain couples TRBV9 to TRBJ2-7; TRBD1 agrees at 7 bases. What was sequenced was PBMCs. DNA for the CDR3: TGTGCCAGCAGCCCCCGACAGGGCAAGTACTTC. Its translation: CASSPRQGKYF.